This TCR beta chain is from a study of T cells in Graves' hyperthyroidism and ophthalmopathy. Findings and limits, study-wide: Ophthalmopathy, as predicted by the model, came a median 6.5 months after the prediction.

Those with hyperthyroidism were 18 to 65 years old, newly diagnosed, and ill for under 2 months. With V trimmed by 4 bases and J by 5 bases, 9 bases remained unmatched. Germline V lookup: CDR1 SGHKS, CDR2 YYEKEE (reference sequence). The CDR3 loop spans 15 amino acids. This clonotype was counted ten times or more. Antigen: not known. There were TCR beta CDR3 regions amplified from RNA transcripts. The study used the HTBI primer set for a first-round RT-PCR of the TCR CDR3. TCRdb itself ran the multiplex PCR reads through MiXCR, one entry per CDR3 protein. In the table there are around 450,000 distinct CDR3 sequences, around 14% of which are singletons.

Material for sequencing was blood. This receptor was obtained from a young woman with Graves' hyperthyroidism. The V gene is TRBV5-5, the J gene TRBJ1-2, with 9 bases that match TRBD1. The CDR3 here is CASSPGPDRGYGYTF. CDR3 DNA sequence: TGTGCCAGCAGCCCCGGGCCGGACAGGGGATATGGCTACACCTTC.